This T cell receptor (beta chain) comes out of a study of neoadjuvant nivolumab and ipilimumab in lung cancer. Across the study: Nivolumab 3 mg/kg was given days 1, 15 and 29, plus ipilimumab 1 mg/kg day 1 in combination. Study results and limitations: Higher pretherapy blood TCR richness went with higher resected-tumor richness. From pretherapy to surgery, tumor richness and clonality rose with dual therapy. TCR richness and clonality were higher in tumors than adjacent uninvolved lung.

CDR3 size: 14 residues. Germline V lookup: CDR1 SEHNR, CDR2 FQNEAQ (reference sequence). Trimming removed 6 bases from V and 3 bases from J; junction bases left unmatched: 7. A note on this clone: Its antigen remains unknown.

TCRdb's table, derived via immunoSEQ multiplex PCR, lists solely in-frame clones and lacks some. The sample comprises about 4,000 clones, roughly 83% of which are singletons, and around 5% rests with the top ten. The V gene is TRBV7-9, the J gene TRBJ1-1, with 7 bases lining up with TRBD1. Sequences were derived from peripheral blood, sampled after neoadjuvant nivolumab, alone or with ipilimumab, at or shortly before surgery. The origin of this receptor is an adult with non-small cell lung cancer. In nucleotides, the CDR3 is TGTGCCAGCAGTACGACAGGGATGGACACTGAAGCTTTCTTT. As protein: CASSTTGMDTEAFF.